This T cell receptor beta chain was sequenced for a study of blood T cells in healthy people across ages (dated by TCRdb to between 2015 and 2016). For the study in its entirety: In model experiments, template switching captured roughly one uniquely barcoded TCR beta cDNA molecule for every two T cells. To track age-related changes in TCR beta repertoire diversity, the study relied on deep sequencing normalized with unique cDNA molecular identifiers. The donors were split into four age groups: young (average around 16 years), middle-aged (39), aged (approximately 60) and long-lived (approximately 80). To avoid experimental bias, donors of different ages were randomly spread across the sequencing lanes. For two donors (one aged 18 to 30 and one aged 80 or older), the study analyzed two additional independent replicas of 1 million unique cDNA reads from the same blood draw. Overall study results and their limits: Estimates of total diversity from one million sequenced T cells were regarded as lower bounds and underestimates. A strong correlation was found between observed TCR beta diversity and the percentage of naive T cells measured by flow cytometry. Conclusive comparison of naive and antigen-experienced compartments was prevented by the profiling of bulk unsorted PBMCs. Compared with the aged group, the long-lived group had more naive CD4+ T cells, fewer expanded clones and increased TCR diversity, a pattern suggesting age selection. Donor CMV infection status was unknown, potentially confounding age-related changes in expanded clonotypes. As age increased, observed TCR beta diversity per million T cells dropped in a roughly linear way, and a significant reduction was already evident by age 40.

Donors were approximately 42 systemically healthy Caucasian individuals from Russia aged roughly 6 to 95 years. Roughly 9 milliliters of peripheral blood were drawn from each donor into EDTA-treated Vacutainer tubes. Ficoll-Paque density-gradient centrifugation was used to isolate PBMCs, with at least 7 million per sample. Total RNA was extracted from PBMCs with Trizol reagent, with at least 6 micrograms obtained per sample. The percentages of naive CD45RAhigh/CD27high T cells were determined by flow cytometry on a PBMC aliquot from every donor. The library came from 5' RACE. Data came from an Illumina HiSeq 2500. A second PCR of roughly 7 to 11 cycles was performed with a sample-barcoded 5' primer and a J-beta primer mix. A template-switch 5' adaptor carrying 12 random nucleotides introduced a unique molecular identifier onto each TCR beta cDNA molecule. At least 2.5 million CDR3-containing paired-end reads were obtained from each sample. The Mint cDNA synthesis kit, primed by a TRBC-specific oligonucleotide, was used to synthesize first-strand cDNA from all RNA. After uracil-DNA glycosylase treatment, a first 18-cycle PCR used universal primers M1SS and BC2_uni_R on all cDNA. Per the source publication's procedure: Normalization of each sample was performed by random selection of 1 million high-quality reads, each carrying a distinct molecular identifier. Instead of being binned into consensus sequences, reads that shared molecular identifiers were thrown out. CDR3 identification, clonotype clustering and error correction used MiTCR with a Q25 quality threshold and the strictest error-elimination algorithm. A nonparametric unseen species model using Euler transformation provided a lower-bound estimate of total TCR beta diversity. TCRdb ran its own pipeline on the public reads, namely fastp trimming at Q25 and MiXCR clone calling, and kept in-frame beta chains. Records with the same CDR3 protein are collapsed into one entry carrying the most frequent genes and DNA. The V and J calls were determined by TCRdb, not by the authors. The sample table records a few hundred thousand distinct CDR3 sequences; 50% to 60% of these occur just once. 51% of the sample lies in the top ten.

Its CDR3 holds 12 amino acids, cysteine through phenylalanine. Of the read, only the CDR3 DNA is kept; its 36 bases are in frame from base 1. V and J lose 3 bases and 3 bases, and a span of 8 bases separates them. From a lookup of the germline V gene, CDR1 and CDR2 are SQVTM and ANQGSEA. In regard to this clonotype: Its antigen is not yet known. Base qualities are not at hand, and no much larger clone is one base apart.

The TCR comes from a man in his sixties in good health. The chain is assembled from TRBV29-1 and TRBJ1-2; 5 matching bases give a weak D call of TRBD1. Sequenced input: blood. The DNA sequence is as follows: TGCAGCGTTGAGGGGGAGGACTATGGCTACACCTTC. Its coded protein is CSVEGEDYGYTF.